These 9 T cell receptor beta chains were sequenced from one sample in a study of regulatory T cells in long-lasting Graves disease. Library construction for TCR beta used iRepertoire HTBI primers and Arm-PCR of CDR3 regions. TCRdb analysed the multiplex PCR reads with MiXCR anew, one entry per CDR3 protein. The table lists roughly 560,000 distinct CDR3 sequences, around 12% of them singletons. The time point: newly diagnosed GD, antithyroid drugs for less than 3 months. PBMC-extracted RNA yielded the TCR library. The sample was also reused in another study, on T cells in Graves' hyperthyroidism and ophthalmopathy.

Sample: peripheral blood mononuclear cells (PBMCs), taken at new diagnosis, from a patient treated with antithyroid drugs. These receptors came from a woman under 40 with Graves disease.

Ten or more counts support this clonotype. The V gene is TRBV16, the J gene TRBJ2-7; the D gene is possibly TRBD2 (6 bases). This CDR3 spans 14 amino acids. Germline assignment: CDR1 KGHSY and CDR2 FQNENV. The V gene lost 5 bases and the J gene lost 3 bases, with 14 bases spanning the gap. This CDR3 is CASSWGSRGYEQYF. The CDR3 DNA reads as TGTGCCAGCAGCTGGGGCTCGCGGGGCTACGAGCAGTACTTC.

This clonotype has a handful of counts. The V call is TRBV20-1, the J call TRBJ2-6, with 7 bases aligning to TRBD1. V gave up 6 bases and J gave up 1 base; unmatched junction bases: 6. Germline-derived CDR1 and CDR2 are DFQATT and SNEGSKA (reference sequence). The CDR3 extends over 15 amino acids. The CDR3 sequence is CSARTGRSGANVLTF. The CDR3 DNA is TGCAGTGCCCGGACAGGAAGATCTGGGGCCAACGTCCTGACTTTC.

This clonotype came up many times. The genes are TRBV13 and TRBJ2-1; 10 nucleotides line up with TRBD2. This CDR3 is built from 16 residues. V lost 7 bases, J lost 0 bases, and 6 bases stayed unmatched. Germline-derived CDR1 and CDR2 are PRHDT and FYEKMQ (reference sequence). CDR3 in DNA: TGTGCCAGCAACGTCAGACTAGCGGGCTCCTACAATGAGCAGTTCTTC. It yields the protein CASNVRLAGSYNEQFF.

This clonotype turned up a few times. The V call is TRBV6-2 or TRBV6-3, the J call TRBJ1-1, with no clear D. CDR3 length: 14 residues. Germline V gives CDR1 MNHEY, CDR2 SVGEGT. Trimming stripped 6 bases from V and 0 bases from J, with 11 bases between. CDR3 protein: CASRDGMLNTEAFF. The CDR3 region has the DNA TGTGCCAGCAGGGACGGGATGCTGAACACTGAAGCTTTCTTT.

This clonotype was detected a few times. This rearrangement joins TRBV15 to TRBJ2-4, with 9 positions matching TRBD1. J was trimmed by 2 bases and V by 1 base; bases with no gene match: 9. The CDR3 consists of 18 residues. Germline V gene data show CDR1 as LNHNV and CDR2 as YYDKDF (reference sequence). The CDR3 spells CATSRGLRDRESKNIQYF. The CDR3 coding sequence is TGTGCCACCAGCAGAGGATTGCGGGACAGGGAGTCCAAAAACATTCAGTACTTC. Full variable domain (rest looked up from reference TRBV15 and TRBJ2-4): DAMVIQNPRYQVTQFGKPVTLSCSQTLNHNVMYWYQQKSSQAPKLLFHYYDKDFNNEADTPDNFQSRRPNTSFCFLDIRSPGLGDTAMYLCATSRGLRDRESKNIQYFGAGTRLSVL.

The sample holds many counts of this clonotype. The chain is built from TRBV20-1 and TRBJ2-7; possibly TRBD1 or TRBD2 for D (5 bases each). CDR1 and CDR2 (germline): DFQATT, SNEGSKA (reference sequence). V was trimmed by 2 bases and J by 1 base, leaving 9 bases between them. CDR3 length: 13 amino acids. CDR3 region: CSARSWGSYEQYF. CDR3 DNA: TGCAGTGCTAGATCATGGGGGTCCTACGAGCAGTACTTC.

At least ten counts were recorded for this clonotype. The chain uses TRBV28 and TRBJ2-3, with 13 bases that match TRBD2. Germline V gene data show CDR1 as MDHEN and CDR2 as SYDVKM. The CDR3 covers 16 residues. With 5 bases clipped from V and 9 bases from J, the junction kept 11 bases outside the gene matches. In DNA, the CDR3 is TGTGCCAGCAGTGACCCGGGACTAGCGGGAACCGGAACGCAGTATTTT. Translating gives CASSDPGLAGTGTQYF.

V usage is TRBV19 and J usage is TRBJ2-7; a weak D match, TRBD1 (6 bases). Germline CDR1 LNHDA, CDR2 SQIVND (reference sequence). Trimming cost V 10 bases and J 2 bases, with 18 bases left between them. This CDR3 region has 14 residues. CDR3 loop: CATTPGRGPYEQYF. CDR3 DNA: TGTGCCACCACTCCGGGCAGGGGTCCCTACGAGCAGTACTTC.

This clonotype came up many times. The chain combines TRBV5-6 with TRBJ2-1; maybe TRBD2 (6 bases). With 4 bases removed from V and 2 bases from J, the gap between germline ends came to 13 bases. The CDR3 has 15 residues. Germline-derived CDR1 and CDR2 are SGHDT and YYEEEE. CDR3 in amino acids: CASSALLAPYNEQFF. CDR3 DNA sequence: TGTGCCAGCAGCGCCCTCCTAGCGCCCTACAATGAGCAGTTCTTC. The whole variable domain, filled in from reference TRBV5-6 and TRBJ2-1, reads DAGVTQSPTHLIKTRGQQVTLRCSPKSGHDTVSWYQQALGQGPQFIFQYYEEEERQRGNFPDRFSGHQFPNYSSELNVNALLLGDSALYLCASSALLAPYNEQFFGPGTRLTVL.